This entry features one TCR beta chain sequence. The CDR3 extends over 15 amino acids. The V and J ends lost 9 bases and 6 bases, in that order; junction bases with no gene match: 12. Germline CDR1 is MDHEN and CDR2 is SYDVKM. The source of the sample is a study of control samples from healthy donors and cancer patients. This table comes from immunoSEQ multiplex PCR, and its TCRdb copy is limited to in-frame clones, with some not included. The sample lists 200,000 or so clones; about 94% were seen once. The receptor's source is a man between 50 and 59 years old in good health. V gene TRBV28 combines with J gene TRBJ2-3, with 10 bases matching TRBD2. The sample consisted of blood. DNA of the CDR3: TGTGCCAGTCGGACTAGCGGCCTCGGGGCGGATACGCAGTATTTT. Its translation: CASRTSGLGADTQYF.